This passage covers 29 T cell receptor beta chains from one sample sequenced in a study of T cell clones after liver transplantation. Libraries were prepared by immunoSEQ multiplex PCR; TCRdb keeps only in-frame clonotypes and omits some of them. The sample has around 18,000 clones, 75% to 90% seen once. Sample: CD8+ T cells from blood, taken 46 months after liver transplant. These receptors were collected from a human patient who received a liver transplant. Some T cells may have come from the graft donor.

This clone was recorded a few times. V gene TRBV6-5 combines with J gene TRBJ1-5; D is possibly TRBD1 (5 bases). Trimming removed 5 bases at V and 5 bases at J, with 13 bases between. Germline assignment: CDR1 MNHEY and CDR2 SVGAGI. CDR3 size: 14 residues. In nucleotides, the CDR3 is TGTGCCAGCAGTCCAGGGAAGGATTATCAGCCCCAGCATTTT. Protein: CASSPGKDYQPQHF.

This rearrangement joins TRBV2 to TRBJ1-2, with D hard to call. This CDR3 is built from 15 residues. The V and J ends lost 4 bases and 0 bases respectively, with 12 bases between them. The germline CDR1 and CDR2 sequences are SNHLY and FYNNEI. The CDR3: CASSVGADPNYGYTF. The CDR3 coding sequence is TGTGCCAGCAGTGTGGGTGCGGACCCTAACTATGGCTACACCTTC.

The chain is built from TRBV7-2 and TRBJ2-2; D gene uncertain. Trimming took off 9 bases at V and 4 bases at J, with 12 bases between the two ends. This CDR3 comprises 13 residues. The germline V gene encodes CDR1 SGHTA and CDR2 FQGNSA. This chain's CDR3 is CASIIILTGELFF. As DNA, the CDR3 is TGTGCCAGTATCATTATACTCACCGGGGAGCTGTTTTTT.

The chain recombines TRBV27 with TRBJ2-7; a possible D gene is TRBD2 (5 bases). The CDR3 loop spans 15 amino acids. V dropped 3 bases and J dropped 0 bases, with 12 bases sitting between them. CDR1 MNHEY and CDR2 SMNVEV come from the germline V gene (reference sequence). The CDR3 loop reads CASSFSPGFSYEQYF. The DNA for the CDR3 is TGTGCCAGCAGTTTTTCCCCGGGGTTCTCCTACGAGCAGTACTTC.

The rearrangement links TRBV19 to TRBJ2-7; D unresolved. In germline, CDR1 is LNHDA, CDR2 SQIVND (reference sequence). This CDR3 spans 11 amino acids. The V end lost 6 bases, the J end lost 6 bases, and 9 bases lay between the germline ends. The CDR3 here is CASSNLFEQYF. CDR3 nucleotide sequence: TGTGCCAGTAGCAACTTATTCGAGCAGTACTTC.

V and J are TRBV27 and TRBJ1-1; 7 bases are a match to TRBD1. This CDR3 is built from 15 residues. Germline loops: CDR1 MNHEY, CDR2 SMNVEV (reference sequence). V gave up 4 bases and J gave up 1 base; unmatched junction bases: 6. The CDR3 spells CASSSGQTKNTEAFF. CDR3 bases: TGTGCCAGCAGTTCGGGACAGACTAAGAACACTGAAGCTTTCTTT.

This chain joins TRBV7-2 and TRBJ2-1; D gene ambiguous. V gave up 4 bases and J gave up 0 bases, with 7 bases separating them. The CDR3 contains 14 residues. Looked up from germline, CDR1 is SGHTA and CDR2 is FQGNSA. In DNA form, the CDR3 reads TGTGCCAGCAGCTACGATGACTCCTACAATGAGCAGTTCTTC. Amino acid sequence: CASSYDDSYNEQFF. The entire variable domain, with the rest obtained from reference TRBV7-2 and TRBJ2-1, is as follows: GAGVSQSPSNKVTEKGKDVELRCDPISGHTALYWYRQSLGQGLEFLIYFQGNSAPDKSGLPSDRFSAERTGGSVSTLTIQRTQQEDSAVYLCASSYDDSYNEQFFGPGTRLTVL.

This sequence joins TRBV5-1 and TRBJ2-7; 7 bases line up with TRBD2. The CDR3 sequence is 14 residues long. V trimming: 2 bases; J trimming: 3 bases; junction bases outside the gene matches: 5. Germline CDR1 reads SGHRS; CDR2 reads YFSETQ. The CDR3 here is CASSFFSGGYEQYF. The DNA for the CDR3 is TGCGCCAGCAGCTTTTTTTCGGGGGGCTACGAGCAGTACTTC.

The chain links TRBV29-1 to TRBJ2-7; TRBD2 is a possible D gene (6 bases). V lost 5 bases to trimming and J lost 2 bases, with 10 bases between them. Germline values: CDR1 SQVTM, CDR2 ANQGSEA. CDR3 length: 12 amino acids. This chain's CDR3 is CSVLAGTYEQYF. The CDR3 DNA sequence: TGCAGCGTTTTGGCGGGAACCTACGAGCAGTACTTC.

The genes are TRBV7-6 and TRBJ1-4; no reliable D call. Germline V lookup: CDR1 SGHVS, CDR2 FNYEAQ. This CDR3 comprises 12 residues. Trimming shortened V by 4 bases and J by 8 bases, and 8 bases separated the two germline ends. The CDR3 loop is CASSSVQEKLFF. The CDR3 region has the DNA TGTGCCAGCAGCTCTGTACAGGAAAAACTGTTTTTT.

The rearrangement joins TRBV27 to TRBJ1-5, with D unresolved. The CDR3 length is 14 residues. Trimming pared 3 bases from V and 4 bases from J, leaving 10 bases between. Looked up from germline, CDR1 is MNHEY and CDR2 is SMNVEV (reference sequence). CDR3 loop: CASSLQDGNQPQHF. In nucleotides, the CDR3 is TGTGCCAGCAGTTTGCAAGACGGGAATCAGCCCCAGCATTTT.

This clone came up a few times. The rearrangement joins TRBV6-1 to TRBJ1-2; D is possibly TRBD1 (5 bases). Looked up from germline, CDR1 is MNHNS and CDR2 is SASEGT. The ends were cut back, 5 bases at V and 13 bases at J, with 20 bases in the middle. CDR3 length: 13 amino acids. In DNA, the CDR3 is TGTGCCAGCAGTACCGGGACGGAGTCATTCTCCACCTTC. As protein: CASSTGTESFSTF.

This chain links TRBV28 with TRBJ2-7; TRBD2 matches at 10 bases. The CDR3 sequence is 14 residues long. The V segment lost 6 bases and the J segment 3 bases; nucleotides outside the gene matches: 5. Germline assignment: CDR1 MDHEN and CDR2 SYDVKM. CDR3 in amino acids: CASRPLAGVYEQYF. CDR3 coding DNA: TGTGCCAGCAGACCTCTAGCGGGGGTCTACGAGCAGTACTTC.

The chain has TRBV7-9 and TRBJ2-6; possibly TRBD2 for D (6 bases). The ends were cut back, 1 base at V and 10 bases at J, with 20 bases in the middle. Germline CDR1 and CDR2: SEHNR and FQNEAQ (reference sequence). This CDR3 has 17 amino acids. The CDR3 DNA follows: TGTGCCAGCAGCTTAGATGGGTCGTTTGGAGGGCGAAACGTCCTGACTTTC. Translating it yields CASSLDGSFGGRNVLTF.

The rearrangement uses TRBV27 and TRBJ2-3; 10 bases are a match to TRBD2. V gave up 5 bases and J gave up 5 bases; unmatched junction bases: 7. Germline CDR1 MNHEY, CDR2 SMNVEV (reference sequence). This CDR3 spans 15 amino acids. The CDR3 spells CASSPTLAGEDTQYF. In nucleotides, the CDR3 is TGTGCCAGCAGTCCCACCCTAGCGGGAGAAGATACGCAGTATTTT.

This rearrangement joins TRBV27 to TRBJ2-1; D is undetermined. This CDR3 has 13 residues. V lost 3 bases, J lost 7 bases, and 10 bases lay in between. CDR1 and CDR2 from the germline V gene are MNHEY and SMNVEV (reference sequence). The CDR3 loop reads CASSFYKTNEQFF. The DNA for the CDR3 is TGTGCCAGCAGTTTCTACAAGACTAATGAGCAGTTCTTC.

The V call is TRBV6-4, the J call TRBJ2-5; 13 bases fit TRBD2. The junction had 4 bases not matched to a gene; V was cut back by 9 bases and J by 0 bases. The CDR3 contains 15 residues. CDR1 is MRHNA, CDR2 SNTAGT, per germline. The CDR3 loop reads CASTGLAGYQETQYF. In nucleotides, the CDR3 is TGTGCCAGTACGGGACTAGCGGGATACCAAGAGACCCAGTACTTC.

This clone has a handful of counts. This chain links TRBV5-4 with TRBJ1-2; TRBD1 matches 7 bases. V dropped 5 bases and J dropped 4; count of bases not matched to a gene: 5. CDR1 is SGHNT and CDR2 is YYREEE in the germline V gene (reference sequence). The CDR3 runs 13 residues. This CDR3 is CASRSGQSYGYTF. The DNA of the CDR3 is TGTGCCAGCAGGTCGGGACAGAGCTATGGCTACACCTTC.

The chain recombines TRBV4-1 with TRBJ1-4, with a possible D match to TRBD1 (6 bases). The germline CDR1 and CDR2 sequences are MGHRA and YSYEKL. Trimming pared 2 bases from V and 1 base from J, leaving 14 bases between. The CDR3 sequence is 17 residues long. The CDR3 loop reads CASSQPPHRVTNEKLFF. The CDR3 nucleotides are TGCGCCAGCAGCCAACCACCTCACAGGGTAACTAATGAAAAACTGTTTTTT.

The V gene is TRBV6-1, the J gene TRBJ2-1, with unresolved D. Germline V gene data show CDR1 as MNHNS and CDR2 as SASEGT. The length of the CDR3 is 17 residues. The V and J ends lost 2 bases and 0 bases respectively, with 14 bases between them. The CDR3 is CASSELAGPSSYNEQFF. The CDR3 bases are TGTGCCAGCAGTGAACTCGCAGGCCCCAGCTCCTACAATGAGCAGTTCTTC.

A single count supports this clone. The chain couples TRBV13 to TRBJ1-1; no reliable D call. Trimming shortened V by 3 bases and J by 0 bases, and 11 bases separated the two germline ends. The CDR3 runs 15 residues. Germline CDR1 reads PRHDT; CDR2 reads FYEKMQ (reference sequence). The CDR3 loop is CASSLGGNVNTEAFF. CDR3 sequence (DNA): TGTGCCAGCAGCTTGGGAGGAAACGTGAACACTGAAGCTTTCTTT.

V and J are TRBV25-1 and TRBJ2-7, with 9 bases that match TRBD1. CDR3 length: 14 residues. Germline CDR1 reads MGHDK; CDR2 reads SYGVNS. V was clipped by 5 bases and J by 3 bases; unmatched bases: 5. The CDR3 coding sequence is TGTGCCAGCAGTCCCCGGGACAGGGACTACGAGCAGTACTTC. Its protein product is CASSPRDRDYEQYF.

The gene calls are TRBV28 and TRBJ2-5; 8 bases match TRBD1. The V and J ends lost 0 bases and 6 bases, in that order; junction bases with no gene match: 6. Germline CDR1 and CDR2: MDHEN and SYDVKM. The CDR3 is 15 amino acids. The CDR3 region has the DNA TGTGCCAGCAGTTTATGGAACCGGGACAGGAAGACCCAGTACTTC. It yields the protein CASSLWNRDRKTQYF.

The rearrangement joins TRBV7-9 to TRBJ1-4; no reliable D call. This CDR3 has 15 amino acids. The germline V and J ends were trimmed by 0 bases and 7 bases, with 12 bases remaining between them. The germline gives CDR1 SEHNR, CDR2 FQNEAQ (reference sequence). CDR3 DNA sequence: TGTGCCAGCAGCTTAGCCGGGATCGGAGGTGAAAAACTGTTTTTT. Protein product: CASSLAGIGGEKLFF.

V and J are TRBV27 and TRBJ2-7; 7 nucleotides agree with TRBD1. Germline values: CDR1 MNHEY, CDR2 SMNVEV (reference sequence). J gave up 7 bases and V 4 bases, and 10 bases lay outside the gene matches. The CDR3 has 14 amino acids. CDR3 coding DNA: TGTGCCAGCAGTTCCGGACAGGTGAACGGGGAGCAGTACTTC. This translates into CASSSGQVNGEQYF.

The chain employs TRBV19 and TRBJ2-2; D is perhaps TRBD1 (6 bases). Trimming removed 1 base at V and 9 bases at J, with 12 bases between. The CDR3 contains 14 residues. The V gene's germline CDR1 is LNHDA and CDR2 SQIVND (reference sequence). The CDR3 loop reads CASSIARGLRELFF. CDR3 DNA: TGTGCCAGTAGTATAGCCAGGGGATTAAGGGAGCTGTTTTTT.

The chain recombines TRBV11-2 with TRBJ2-7; 11 bases are shared with TRBD1. The CDR3 covers 15 residues. The germline V gene has CDR1 SGHAT and CDR2 FQNNGV. J gave up 5 bases and V 5 bases, and 8 bases lay outside the gene matches. The CDR3 DNA reads as TGTGCCAGCAGCCTGGCCGGACAGGGGGCCAACGAGCAGTACTTC. As protein: CASSLAGQGANEQYF. Full variable domain (outside the CDR3, taken from reference TRBV11-2 and TRBJ2-7): EAGVAQSPRYKIIEKRQSVAFWCNPISGHATLYWYQQILGQGPKLLIQFQNNGVVDDSQLPKDRFSAERLKGVDSTLKIQPAKLEDSAVYLCASSLAGQGANEQYFGPGTRLTVT.

This clone was recorded only once. This chain links TRBV13 with TRBJ2-1; no clear D gene. This CDR3 region has 14 residues. Looked up from germline, CDR1 is PRHDT and CDR2 is FYEKMQ (reference sequence). V was trimmed by 0 bases and J by 8 bases, leaving 11 bases between them. The CDR3 nucleotides read TGTGCCAGCAGCTTAGGGCTTTCGAGTTATGAGCAGTTCTTC. This translates into CASSLGLSSYEQFF. Full variable domain (rest looked up from reference TRBV13 and TRBJ2-1): AAGVIQSPRHLIKEKRETATLKCYPIPRHDTVYWYQQGPGQDPQFLISFYEKMQSDKGSIPDRFSAQQFSDYHSELNMSSLELGDSALYFCASSLGLSSYEQFFGPGTRLTVL.

V and J are TRBV27 and TRBJ2-3; TRBD1 aligns across 10 bases. V was pared by 5 bases and J by 1 base, with 9 bases of the junction left unmatched. The CDR3 totals 17 residues. Germline values: CDR1 MNHEY, CDR2 SMNVEV (reference sequence). The CDR3 DNA follows: TGTGCCAGCAGTGACAGGGGGCCGGCGATGCGCACAGATACGCAGTATTTT. Residues: CASSDRGPAMRTDTQYF.